Shown below are 4 T cell receptor beta chains from a single sample sequenced in a study of blood T cells in healthy people across ages. With a J-beta primer mix and a sample-barcoded 5' primer, a second PCR ran roughly 6 to 11 cycles. TCRdb reprocessed the 5' RACE reads via MiXCR and lists one record per CDR3 protein. The sample lists around 1.5 million distinct CDR3 sequences; 35% to 45% were seen once. The sample was blood. These receptors all stem from a woman aged 18-29 years in good health.

The rearrangement joins TRBV12-3 or TRBV12-4 to TRBJ2-1, with TRBD2 matching over 7 bases. J lost 6 bases, V lost 5 bases, and 13 bases had no gene match. This CDR3 is 16 amino acids long. The CDR3 spells CASSREADSGRNEQFF. CDR3 sequence (DNA): TGTGCCAGCAGTCGGGAGGCGGACTCGGGGCGCAATGAGCAGTTCTTC.

This clonotype was seen only once. The chain is built from TRBV29-1 and TRBJ2-1; TRBD2 is a possible D gene (6 bases). V was cut by 6 bases and J by 6 bases, with 21 bases left in between. Germline loops: CDR1 SQVTM, CDR2 ANQGSEA. The CDR3 is 15 amino acids. CDR3 DNA: TGCAGCGTAATTGGGGGACTGTTCTCCGGCAATGAGCAGTTCTTC. It is translated as CSVIGGLFSGNEQFF.

The rearrangement uses TRBV7-2 and TRBJ2-3, with D tentatively TRBD1 (6 bases). The CDR3 runs to 15 residues. V lost 5 bases and J lost 0, with 12 bases in between. Germline lookup yields CDR1 SGHTA and CDR2 FQGNSA. For the CDR3, the DNA is TGTGCCAGCAGCAAAACAGGGACCAGCACAGATACGCAGTATTTT. Amino acid sequence: CASSKTGTSTDTQYF.

The chain joins TRBV29-1 to TRBJ1-2, with TRBD1 as a possible D gene (5 bases). V was pared by 3 bases and J by 4 bases, with 15 bases between. The CDR3 contains 14 residues. The germline CDR1 and CDR2 sequences are SQVTM and ANQGSEA. The CDR3 is CSVDTRQGLYGYTF. The CDR3 bases are TGCAGCGTTGATACTCGGCAGGGTCTCTATGGCTACACCTTC.